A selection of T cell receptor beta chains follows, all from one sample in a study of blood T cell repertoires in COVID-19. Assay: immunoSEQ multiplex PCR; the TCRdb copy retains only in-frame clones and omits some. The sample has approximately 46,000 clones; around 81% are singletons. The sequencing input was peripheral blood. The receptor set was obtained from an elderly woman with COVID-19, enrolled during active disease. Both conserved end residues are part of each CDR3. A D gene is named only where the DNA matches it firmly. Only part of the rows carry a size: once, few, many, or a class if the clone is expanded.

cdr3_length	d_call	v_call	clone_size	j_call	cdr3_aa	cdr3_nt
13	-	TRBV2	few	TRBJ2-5	CASRWMLGETQYF	TGTGCCAGCAGGTGGATGCTAGGAGAGACCCAGTACTTC
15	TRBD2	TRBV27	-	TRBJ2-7	CASSPTISGNYEQYF	TGTGCCAGCAGTCCGACTATTAGCGGGAACTACGAGCAGTACTTC
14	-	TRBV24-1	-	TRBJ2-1	CATSKAGAYNEQFF	TGTGCCACCAGTAAAGCAGGGGCGTACAATGAGCAGTTCTTC
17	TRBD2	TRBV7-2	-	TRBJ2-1	CASGGPTSGRSYNEQFF	TGTGCCAGCGGGGGGCCTACTAGCGGGAGGTCCTACAATGAGCAGTTCTTC
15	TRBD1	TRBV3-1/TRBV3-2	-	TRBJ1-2	CASSHHGQGGYGYTF	TGTGCCAGCAGCCACCATGGACAGGGGGGCTATGGCTACACCTTC
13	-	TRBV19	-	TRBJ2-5	CASSTGSQETQYF	TGTGCCAGTAGTACAGGCAGCCAAGAGACCCAGTACTTC
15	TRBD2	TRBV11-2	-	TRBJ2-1	CASSLGLAQNNEQFF	TGTGCCAGCAGCCTCGGACTAGCGCAGAACAATGAGCAGTTCTTC
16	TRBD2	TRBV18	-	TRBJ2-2	CASSPLRGESTGELFF	TGTGCCAGCTCACCACTTCGGGGGGAGAGCACCGGGGAGCTGTTTTTT
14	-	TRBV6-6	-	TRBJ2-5	CASSPRRGAETQYF	TGTGCCAGCAGCCCCAGGAGGGGAGCCGAGACCCAGTACTTC
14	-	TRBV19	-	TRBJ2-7	CASSIDPSAYEQYF	TGTGCCAGTAGTATAGACCCTAGCGCCTACGAGCAGTACTTC
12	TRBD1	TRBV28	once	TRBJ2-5	CASSLPDRAQYF	TGTGCCAGCAGTTTACCCGACAGGGCCCAGTACTTC